This T cell receptor beta chain derives from a study of STAT5B mutations in CD4+ large granular lymphocyte leukemia. Study-level results: Main leukemic clonotypes were patient-specific, but about 25% appeared at low frequency elsewhere.

The germline CDR1 and CDR2 sequences are SGHNT and YYREEE (reference sequence). V was trimmed by 4 bases and J by 5 bases, leaving 12 bases between them. The CDR3 length is 13 residues. Profiled with immunoSEQ multiplex PCR; TCRdb holds only in-frame clones, not every one. Of tens of thousands of clones in the sample, roughly 72% were seen once. Remarks on this clone: Its specificity is unknown.

The origin of this receptor is a human donor in good health. The sequenced sample was CD4+ T cells from blood buffy coats. This rearrangement joins TRBV5-4 to TRBJ1-2; D might be TRBD1 (6 bases). The DNA of the CDR3 is TGTGCCAGCAGCCCGGACAGTGGATATGGCTACACCTTC. This gives the protein CASSPDSGYGYTF.